Presented here are 12 T cell receptor beta chains from one specimen sequenced in a study of blood T cell repertoires in COVID-19. Sequencing was performed with immunoSEQ multiplex PCR; in TCRdb, only in-frame clones are kept and a portion is missing. This sample has about 150,000 clones, with 79% found just once. Sequences were obtained from PBMCs or T cells enriched from blood (not recorded which). Every receptor here comes from a woman aged 70-85 years in a cohort exposed to, infected with or recovered from COVID-19 (not recorded which).

CDR3 sequence reads: CARNHRSGPYGYTF. CDR3 in DNA: TGTGCCAGAAATCATCGGTCGGGTCCCTATGGCTACACCTTC. The gene calls are TRBV5-3 and TRBJ1-2, with D uncertain. TRBV5-3 is filed as an ORF, its function uncertain. CDR3 size: 14 residues. Deletions cut 6 bases from V and 4 bases from J, with 16 bases between.

The chain recombines TRBV9 with TRBJ2-1, with TRBD1 matching 9 bases. Germline values: CDR1 SGDLS, CDR2 YYNGEE. The CDR3 has 14 amino acids. V was pared by 3 bases and J by 6 bases, with 4 bases of the junction left unmatched. CDR3 DNA sequence: TGTGCCAGCAGCGCGGGACAGGGCTCCAATGAGCAGTTCTTC. This codes for CASSAGQGSNEQFF.

The V and J genes are TRBV18 and TRBJ2-1, with 8 bases identical to TRBD1. Trimming took 3 bases from V and 5 from J; bases not matched to a gene: 6. CDR3 size: 15 residues. From germline, CDR1 is KGHSH and CDR2 LQKENI. CDR3 in DNA: TGTGCCAGCTCACCCCGGGACAGGAATCACAATGAGCAGTTCTTC. This translates into CASSPRDRNHNEQFF.

DNA of the CDR3: TGTGCCAGCACCCTATCGCGGGAGCGGCAGCCCCAGCATTTT. Protein: CASTLSRERQPQHF. The chain couples TRBV28 to TRBJ1-5; no definite D call. Germline CDR1 MDHEN, CDR2 SYDVKM. This CDR3 spans 14 amino acids. Trimming stripped 7 bases from V and 7 bases from J, with 17 bases between.

This clone was observed a few times. The chain employs TRBV9 and TRBJ2-1; 7 bases are shared with TRBD2. Germline V gene data show CDR1 as SGDLS and CDR2 as YYNGEE. After removal of 0 bases from V and 0 bases from J, the junction contained 6 bases not matched to a gene. The CDR3 consists of 17 residues. This CDR3 reads CASSVGGRELSYNEQFF. The CDR3 DNA is TGTGCCAGCAGCGTAGGCGGGCGGGAGCTCTCCTACAATGAGCAGTTCTTC.

This clone has just a few counts. CDR3 region: CASSYGGGSETQYF. The CDR3 bases are TGTGCCAGCAGTTACGGGGGGGGCTCGGAGACCCAGTACTTC. This sequence joins TRBV6-2 or TRBV6-3 and TRBJ2-5, with D perhaps TRBD2 (7 bases). The CDR3 is 14 residues long. Between the trimmed V and J ends, which lost 2 bases and 5 bases, there was a span of 12 bases. CDR1 is MNHEY and CDR2 is SVGEGT in the germline V gene.

The V gene is TRBV18, the J gene TRBJ2-1, with 7 bases fitting TRBD1. This CDR3 has 13 amino acids. The germline gives CDR1 KGHSH, CDR2 LQKENI. J gave up 8 bases and V 6 bases, and 7 bases lay outside the gene matches. The DNA for the CDR3 is TGTGCCAGCTCGACGACAGGGCCCCATGAGCAGTTCTTC. Translation gives CASSTTGPHEQFF.

This chain joins TRBV27 and TRBJ1-5; 7 bases fit TRBD1. V dropped 6 bases and J dropped 3; count of bases not matched to a gene: 8. CDR3 length: 15 amino acids. Per the germline V gene, CDR1 is MNHEY and CDR2 is SMNVEV (reference sequence). Here the CDR3 reads CASRRGGTDNQPQHF. The DNA for the CDR3 is TGTGCCAGCAGGCGAGGCGGGACAGACAATCAGCCCCAGCATTTT.

This clone was observed once. The chain links TRBV11-2 to TRBJ2-2, with D unclear. This CDR3 comprises 13 residues. Germline loops: CDR1 SGHAT, CDR2 FQNNGV. V lost 3 bases and J 6 bases, leaving 8 bases between the germline ends. The CDR3 nucleotides read TGTGCCAGCAGCTTTTCAAGCCCCGGGGAGCTGTTTTTT. It specifies CASSFSSPGELFF.

The V gene is TRBV7-2, the J gene TRBJ1-4, with 7 positions matching TRBD1. V lost 2 bases and J lost 7; bases outside the gene matches: 16. This CDR3 comprises 18 residues. Germline V gene data show CDR1 as SGHTA and CDR2 as FQGNSA. CDR3 sequence reads: CASSLNYRPGRGSEKLFF. The CDR3 DNA sequence: TGTGCCAGCAGCTTAAACTACCGACCAGGCAGGGGGAGTGAAAAACTGTTTTTT.

The chain couples TRBV19 to TRBJ2-7; D is perhaps TRBD1 (5 bases). The V gene lost 5 bases and the J gene lost 0 bases, with 8 bases spanning the gap. CDR1 LNHDA and CDR2 SQIVND come from the germline V gene (reference sequence). The CDR3 has 13 residues. DNA of the CDR3: TGTGCCAGTAGTTACAGGCTCTCCTACGAGCAGTACTTC. This codes for CASSYRLSYEQYF.

CDR3 coding DNA: TGTGCCAGCAGTAACTACTACTCCGGGGAGCTGTTTTTT. This sequence encodes CASSNYYSGELFF. The chain uses TRBV28 and TRBJ2-2; the D is unclear. The CDR3 length is 13 residues. V shed 5 bases and J shed 6 bases, with 10 bases lying between them. Germline V gives CDR1 MDHEN, CDR2 SYDVKM.